The clone carrying this T cell receptor beta chain was found a few times. The assay was immunoSEQ multiplex PCR, and TCRdb's table has in-frame clones only and misses some. The sample has 35,000 to 55,000 clones, roughly 91% seen once. The data originate from a study of graft-versus-host responses after intestinal transplantation. From germline, CDR1 is PRHDT and CDR2 FYEKMQ (reference sequence). V lost 5 bases, J lost 5 bases, and 12 bases lay in between. The CDR3 covers 13 residues. The sample in question was PBMCs, obtained around 790 days after a first intestinal transplant, on the day of a second. V usage is TRBV13 and J usage is TRBJ1-1; D is unresolved. The receptor was derived from a human patient who received an intestinal transplant, so some T cells may come from the graft donor. The CDR3 DNA sequence: TGTGCCAGCAGCGTCCAAGGGCGGACTGAAGCTTTCTTT. Protein: CASSVQGRTEAFF.